Described below is a single T cell receptor beta chain sequence and its context. Its specificity is not known. V trimming: 6 bases; J trimming: 3 bases; junction bases outside the gene matches: 10. This CDR3 has 16 amino acids. The germline CDR1 and CDR2 sequences are SEHNR and FQNEAQ (reference sequence). This specimen comes from a study of shared clonotypes between healthy human individuals. Sequenced by immunoSEQ multiplex PCR; TCRdb stores in-frame clones only, minus some. This sample has 2 million to 2.5 million clones; 95% occur once, and the top ten carry 0.1% to 0.15%. Study-wide points: The donor pool, a small one, limited the genetic and exposure-history diversity represented. Rarefaction gave evidence that sorted-subset sequencing remained incomplete despite large depth.

The sequence was obtained from a man between 18 and 29 years old in good health. The chain links TRBV7-9 to TRBJ2-2, with 7 bases that match TRBD2. Sequenced input: naive CD4+ T cells sorted from blood. This sample's subset: CD45RA+ positively selected. CDR3 sequence reads: CASSPPGLIHTGELFF. The CDR3 nucleotides read TGTGCCAGCAGTCCACCGGGACTAATTCACACCGGGGAGCTGTTTTTT.